The 18 T cell receptor beta chains reported below all come from one sample, sequenced in a study of shared clonotypes between healthy human individuals. The assay was immunoSEQ multiplex PCR, and TCRdb's table has in-frame clones only and misses some. The table lists fewer than 350,000 clones, more than 75% of them singletons. Sequenced input: memory CD8+ T cells sorted from blood. The subset was: CD45RO+ cells pooled with CCR7-negative TemRA cells. The receptors were sampled from a man aged 18 to 35 in good health.

This clone appeared a single time. The chain employs TRBV7-9 and TRBJ2-7, with TRBD1 matching over 7 bases. V lost 5 bases to trimming and J lost 2 bases; unmatched junction nucleotides: 9. The CDR3 consists of 15 residues. Germline V gene data show CDR1 as SEHNR and CDR2 as FQNEAQ (reference sequence). The CDR3 DNA follows: TGTGCCAGCAGCCGACGACAGGGACCCACCTACGAGCAGTACTTC. Protein: CASSRRQGPTYEQYF.

The chain joins TRBV27 to TRBJ2-1; TRBD2 matches at 10 bases. The V gene end was trimmed by 5 bases and the J gene end by 7 bases; junction bases not matched to a gene: 17. This CDR3 has 18 residues. Germline V gives CDR1 MNHEY, CDR2 SMNVEV (reference sequence). CDR3 loop: CASSLLGVAGGMRNEQFF. The DNA for the CDR3 is TGTGCCAGCAGTCTCCTGGGGGTAGCGGGAGGCATGCGGAATGAGCAGTTCTTC.

This sequence joins TRBV4-3 and TRBJ2-1, with 9 positions matching TRBD1. Trimming at V came to 0 bases and at J to 10 bases, leaving 13 bases not matched to a gene. CDR3 length equals 17 residues. Germline loops: CDR1 LGHNA, CDR2 YSLEER. The CDR3 spells CASSQELGGQGMWEQFF. As DNA, the CDR3 is TGCGCCAGCAGCCAAGAATTGGGGGGACAGGGAATGTGGGAGCAGTTCTTC.

This rearrangement joins TRBV29-1 to TRBJ2-5; perhaps TRBD2 as D (5 bases). CDR3 length: 14 residues. Germline V gene data show CDR1 as SQVTM and CDR2 as ANQGSEA. Trimming removed 3 bases at V and 4 bases at J, with 15 bases between. The CDR3 loop is CSVDQDRGRETQYF. The CDR3, as DNA: TGCAGCGTTGACCAGGATCGAGGGAGAGAGACCCAGTACTTC.

The genes are TRBV9 and TRBJ2-3; no definite D call. This CDR3 spans 12 amino acids. Trimming took 0 bases from V and 11 from J, leaving 10 bases between them. Germline lookup yields CDR1 SGDLS and CDR2 YYNGEE. The CDR3 nucleotides are TGTGCCAGCAGCGTAGATGGCTTACTGCAGTATTTT. Its translation: CASSVDGLLQYF.

This clone has just one count. This chain connects TRBV4-3 to TRBJ1-6; TRBD1 matches at 7 bases. The junction had 7 bases not matched to a gene; V was cut back by 2 bases and J by 0 bases. CDR3 size: 18 residues. Germline V gives CDR1 LGHNA, CDR2 YSLEER. CDR3 amino acids: CASSQQLTGSSYNSPLHF. The CDR3 nucleotides are TGCGCCAGCAGCCAACAATTGACAGGGAGCTCCTATAATTCACCCCTCCACTTT.

The V gene is TRBV30, the J gene TRBJ1-1, with D unresolved. Per germline, CDR1 GTSNPN and CDR2 SVGIG (reference sequence). This CDR3 spans 12 amino acids. Trimming took off 4 bases at V and 3 bases at J, with 9 bases between the two ends. CDR3 region: CAWNGQDTEAFF. The CDR3 DNA is TGTGCCTGGAATGGGCAAGACACTGAAGCTTTCTTT. Looking up the rest from reference TRBV30 and TRBJ1-1 gives the full variable domain: SQTIHQWPATLVQPVGSPLSLECTVEGTSNPNLYWYRQAAGRGLQLLFYSVGIGQISSEVPQNLSASRPQDRQFILSSKKLLLSDSGFYLCAWNGQDTEAFFGQGTRLTVV.

CDR3 residues: CASTRRDLAYEQYF. As DNA, the CDR3 is TGTGCCAGCACCCGGAGGGACTTGGCCTACGAGCAGTACTTC. J is TRBJ2-7 and V is TRBV5-8; D might be TRBD2 (6 bases). The CDR3 loop spans 14 amino acids. V was clipped by 6 bases and J by 2 bases, with 15 bases between them. CDR1 SGHTS and CDR2 YDEGEE come from the germline V gene.

The gene calls are TRBV5-1 and TRBJ1-1, with no clear D. The V gene's germline CDR1 is SGHRS and CDR2 YFSETQ. CDR3 size: 14 residues. Trimming removed 0 bases from V and 7 bases from J, with 13 bases in between. The CDR3 loop reads CASSLVGEGNEAFF. CDR3 DNA: TGCGCCAGCAGCTTGGTCGGGGAAGGGAATGAAGCTTTCTTT.

V gene TRBV27 combines with J gene TRBJ1-1, with TRBD1 matching over 10 bases. Germline lookup yields CDR1 MNHEY and CDR2 SMNVEV (reference sequence). V dropped 3 bases and J dropped 6; count of bases not matched to a gene: 1. CDR3 size: 13 residues. CDR3 loop: CASSLGQGSEAFF. The CDR3 DNA reads TGTGCCAGCAGTTTGGGACAGGGGTCTGAAGCTTTCTTT.

At least ten counts were recorded for this clone. The CDR3 region is CASSFRAWDEQFF. The CDR3, as DNA: TGTGCCAGCAGTTTTCGCGCATGGGATGAGCAGTTCTTC. J is TRBJ2-1 and V is TRBV28; D call uncertain. The CDR3 totals 13 residues. CDR1 and CDR2 (germline): MDHEN, SYDVKM. Trimming removed 3 bases from V and 8 bases from J, with 11 bases in between.

This chain links TRBV27 with TRBJ2-7, with unresolved D. V was trimmed by 5 bases and J by 2 bases, leaving 16 bases between them. In germline, CDR1 is MNHEY, CDR2 SMNVEV (reference sequence). The CDR3 runs to 15 residues. This CDR3 reads CASSPTGPTPYEQYF. For the CDR3, the DNA is TGTGCCAGCAGTCCCACTGGGCCCACTCCCTACGAGCAGTACTTC.

The rearrangement uses TRBV27 and TRBJ2-7; TRBD1 agrees at 9 bases. Trimming cost V 5 bases and J 5 bases; bases outside gene matches: 7. Germline-derived CDR1 and CDR2 are MNHEY and SMNVEV (reference sequence). The CDR3 is 14 residues long. The CDR3 DNA follows: TGTGCCAGCAGTCAACAGGGGGCAGCGAACGAGCAGTACTTC. It yields the protein CASSQQGAANEQYF.

The CDR3: CASSFSGSSPYEQYF. In nucleotides, the CDR3 is TGTGCCAGCAGTTTTAGCGGCTCGAGCCCCTACGAGCAGTACTTC. J is TRBJ2-7 and V is TRBV27; D perhaps matches TRBD2 (6 bases). This CDR3 has 15 amino acids. V dropped 3 bases and J dropped 2 bases, with 14 bases sitting between them. CDR1 MNHEY and CDR2 SMNVEV come from the germline V gene (reference sequence).

J is TRBJ2-3 and V is TRBV7-9; D is undetermined. Germline V gene sequence: CDR1 SEHNR, CDR2 FQNEAQ (reference sequence). This CDR3 spans 13 amino acids. V gave up 7 bases and J gave up 3 bases, with 11 bases separating them. This CDR3 reads CASKVLETDTQYF. CDR3 in DNA: TGTGCCAGCAAGGTACTCGAGACAGATACGCAGTATTTT. The whole variable domain, remainder taken from reference TRBV7-9 and TRBJ2-3, is DTGVSQNPRHKITKRGQNVTFRCDPISEHNRLYWYRQTLGQGPEFLTYFQNEAQLEKSRLLSDRFSAERPKGSFSTLEIQRTEQGDSAMYLCASKVLETDTQYFGPGTRLTVL.

The chain uses TRBV10-2 and TRBJ2-6; no clear D. Germline assignment: CDR1 WSHSY and CDR2 SAAADI. The CDR3 sequence is 15 residues long. Between the trimmed V and J ends, which lost 3 bases and 0 bases, there was a span of 6 bases. In DNA form, the CDR3 reads TGCGCCAGCAGTGAAACAGACTCTGGGGCCAACGTCCTGACTTTC. It codes for CASSETDSGANVLTF.

This sequence joins TRBV9 and TRBJ2-2; D is unclear. The germline gives CDR1 SGDLS, CDR2 YYNGEE. Trimming cost V 0 bases and J 0 bases, with 12 bases left between them. CDR3 size: 17 residues. The CDR3 here is CASSVASQNANTGELFF. As DNA, the CDR3 is TGTGCCAGCAGCGTAGCTTCACAGAATGCGAACACCGGGGAGCTGTTTTTT.

CDR3 nucleotides: TGTGCCAGCAGCTTGGGTAGCACGGCGGAGCAGTTCTTC. As protein: CASSLGSTAEQFF. The rearrangement links TRBV5-6 to TRBJ2-1; D is ambiguous. Germline CDR1 and CDR2: SGHDT and YYEEEE. CDR3 size: 13 residues. V gave up 0 bases and J gave up 10 bases, with 11 bases separating them.